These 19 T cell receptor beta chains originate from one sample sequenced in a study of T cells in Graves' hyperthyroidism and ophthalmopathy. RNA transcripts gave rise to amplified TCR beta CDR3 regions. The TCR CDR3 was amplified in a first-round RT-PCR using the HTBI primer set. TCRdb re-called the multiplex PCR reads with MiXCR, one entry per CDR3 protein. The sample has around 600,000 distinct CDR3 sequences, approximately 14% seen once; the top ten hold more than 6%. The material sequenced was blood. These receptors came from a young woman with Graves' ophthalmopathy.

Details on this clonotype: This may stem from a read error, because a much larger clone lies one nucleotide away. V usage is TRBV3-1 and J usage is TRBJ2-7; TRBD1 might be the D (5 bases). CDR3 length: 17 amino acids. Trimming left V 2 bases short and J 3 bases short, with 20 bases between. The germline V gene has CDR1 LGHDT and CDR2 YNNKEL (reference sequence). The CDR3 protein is CASSQRNIWRTFYEQYF. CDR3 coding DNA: TGTGCCAGCAGCCAACGTAACATCTGGCGGACATTCTACGAGCAGTACTTC.

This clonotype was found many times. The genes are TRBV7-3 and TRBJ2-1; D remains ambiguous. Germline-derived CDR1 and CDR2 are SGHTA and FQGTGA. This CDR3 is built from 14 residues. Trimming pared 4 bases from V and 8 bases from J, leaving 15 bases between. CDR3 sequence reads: CASSSAAQPDEQFF. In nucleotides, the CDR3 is TGTGCCAGCAGCTCCGCCGCCCAGCCGGATGAGCAGTTCTTC.

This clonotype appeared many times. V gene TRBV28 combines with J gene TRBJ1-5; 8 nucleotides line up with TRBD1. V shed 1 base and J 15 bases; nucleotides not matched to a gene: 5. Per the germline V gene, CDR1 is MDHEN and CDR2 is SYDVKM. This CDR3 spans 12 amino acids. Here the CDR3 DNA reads TGTGCCAGCAGTTTATCACAGGGGGGAAGGCATTTT. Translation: CASSLSQGGRHF.

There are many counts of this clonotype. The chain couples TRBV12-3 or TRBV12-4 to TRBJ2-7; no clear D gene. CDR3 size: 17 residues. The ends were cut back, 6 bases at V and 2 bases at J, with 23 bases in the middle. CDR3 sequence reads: CASSQRLRMGRPYEQYF. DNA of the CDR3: TGTGCCAGCAGCCAACGACTGAGGATGGGTCGTCCCTACGAGCAGTACTTC.

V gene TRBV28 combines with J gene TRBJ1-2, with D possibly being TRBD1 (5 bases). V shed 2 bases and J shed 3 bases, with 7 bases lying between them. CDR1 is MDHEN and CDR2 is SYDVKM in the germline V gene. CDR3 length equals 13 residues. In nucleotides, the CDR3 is TGTGCCAGCAGTTTACCGACAGACTATGGCTACACCTTC. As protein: CASSLPTDYGYTF.

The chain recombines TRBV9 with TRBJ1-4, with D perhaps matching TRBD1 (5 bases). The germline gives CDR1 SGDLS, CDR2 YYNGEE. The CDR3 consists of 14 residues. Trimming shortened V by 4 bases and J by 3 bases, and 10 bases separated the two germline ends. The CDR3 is CASSPGGSNEKLFF. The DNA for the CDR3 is TGTGCCAGCAGCCCCGGGGGGTCTAATGAAAAACTGTTTTTT.

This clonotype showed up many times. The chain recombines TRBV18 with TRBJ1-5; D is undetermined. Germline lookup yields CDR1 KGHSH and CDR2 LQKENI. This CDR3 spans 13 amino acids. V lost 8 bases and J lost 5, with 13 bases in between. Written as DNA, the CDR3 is TGTGCCAGCAGTCCGACCGGGGATCAGCCCCAGCATTTT. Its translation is CASSPTGDQPQHF.

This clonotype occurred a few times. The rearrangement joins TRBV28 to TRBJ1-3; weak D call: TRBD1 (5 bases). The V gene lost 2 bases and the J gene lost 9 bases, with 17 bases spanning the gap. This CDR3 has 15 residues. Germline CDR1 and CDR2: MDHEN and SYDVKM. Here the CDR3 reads CASSLESRGRSTIYF. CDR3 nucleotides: TGTGCCAGCAGTTTAGAAAGTAGGGGTAGAAGCACCATATATTTT.

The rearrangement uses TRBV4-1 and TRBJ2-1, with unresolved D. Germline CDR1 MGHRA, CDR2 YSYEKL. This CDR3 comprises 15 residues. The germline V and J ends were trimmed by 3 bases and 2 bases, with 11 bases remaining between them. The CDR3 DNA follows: TGCGCCAGCAGCCAGCCATTAGTGCCCTACAATGAGCAGTTCTTC. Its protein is CASSQPLVPYNEQFF.

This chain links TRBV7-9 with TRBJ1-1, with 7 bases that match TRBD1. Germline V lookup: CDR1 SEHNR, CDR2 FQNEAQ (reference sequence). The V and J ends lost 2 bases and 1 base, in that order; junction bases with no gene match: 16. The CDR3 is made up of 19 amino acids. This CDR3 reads CASSLRTGYPFFRNTEAFF. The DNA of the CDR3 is TGTGCCAGCAGCTTAAGGACAGGCTACCCCTTTTTTCGGAACACTGAAGCTTTCTTT. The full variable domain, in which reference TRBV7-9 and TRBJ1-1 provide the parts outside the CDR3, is DTGVSQNPRHKITKRGQNVTFRCDPISEHNRLYWYRQTLGQGPEFLTYFQNEAQLEKSRLLSDRFSAERPKGSFSTLEIQRTEQGDSAMYLCASSLRTGYPFFRNTEAFFGQGTRLTVV.

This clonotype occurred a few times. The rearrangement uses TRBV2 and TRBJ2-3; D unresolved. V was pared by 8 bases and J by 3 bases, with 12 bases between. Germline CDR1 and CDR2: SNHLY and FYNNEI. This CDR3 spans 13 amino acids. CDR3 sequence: CASLVEVTDTQYF. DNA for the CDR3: TGTGCCAGCCTCGTCGAGGTGACAGATACGCAGTATTTT.

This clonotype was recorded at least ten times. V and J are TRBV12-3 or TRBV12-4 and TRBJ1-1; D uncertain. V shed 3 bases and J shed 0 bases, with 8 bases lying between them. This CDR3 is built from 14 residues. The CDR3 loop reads CASSFGDMNTEAFF. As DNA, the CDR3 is TGTGCCAGCAGTTTCGGAGACATGAACACTGAAGCTTTCTTT.

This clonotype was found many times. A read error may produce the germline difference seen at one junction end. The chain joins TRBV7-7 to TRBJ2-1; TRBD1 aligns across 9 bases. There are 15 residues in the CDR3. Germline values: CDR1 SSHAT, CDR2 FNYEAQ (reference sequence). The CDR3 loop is CASSLAQGAGNEQFF. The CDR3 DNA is TGTGCTAGCAGCCTAGCACAGGGGGCAGGCAATGAGCAGTTCTTC. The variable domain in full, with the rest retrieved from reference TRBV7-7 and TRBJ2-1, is GAGVSQSPRYKVTKRGQDVTLRCDPISSHATLYWYQQALGQGPEFLTYFNYEAQPDKSGLPSDRFSAERPEGSISTLTIQRTEQRDSAMYRCASSLAQGAGNEQFFGPGTRLTVL.

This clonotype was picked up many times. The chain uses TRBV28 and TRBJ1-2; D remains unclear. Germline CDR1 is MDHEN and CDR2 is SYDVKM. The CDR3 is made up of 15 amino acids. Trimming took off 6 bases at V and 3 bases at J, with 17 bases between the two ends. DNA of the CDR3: TGTGCCAGCAGACCCGCCAAGGAAGGGTACTATGGCTACACCTTC. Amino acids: CASRPAKEGYYGYTF.

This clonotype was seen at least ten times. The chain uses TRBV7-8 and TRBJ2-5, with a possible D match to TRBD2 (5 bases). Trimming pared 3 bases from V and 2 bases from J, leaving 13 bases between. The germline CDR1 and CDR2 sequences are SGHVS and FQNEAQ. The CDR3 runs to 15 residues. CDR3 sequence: CASSFGGPRQETQYF. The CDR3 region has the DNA TGTGCCAGCAGCTTTGGAGGTCCAAGACAAGAGACCCAGTACTTC.

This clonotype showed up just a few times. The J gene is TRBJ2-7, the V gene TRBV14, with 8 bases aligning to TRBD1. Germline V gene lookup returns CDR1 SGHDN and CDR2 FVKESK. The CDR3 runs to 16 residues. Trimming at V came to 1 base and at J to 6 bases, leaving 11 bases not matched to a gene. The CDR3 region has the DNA TGTGCCAGCAGCCAAGTTTCGTTACAGGGGGGTTCCGAGCAGTACTTC. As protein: CASSQVSLQGGSEQYF.

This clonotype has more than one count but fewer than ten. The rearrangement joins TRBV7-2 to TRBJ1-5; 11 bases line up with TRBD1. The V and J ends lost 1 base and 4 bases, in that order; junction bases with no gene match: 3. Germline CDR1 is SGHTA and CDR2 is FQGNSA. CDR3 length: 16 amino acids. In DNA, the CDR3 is TGTGCCAGCAGCTTAGTGGGACAGGGGGTGAATCAGCCCCAGCATTTT. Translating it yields CASSLVGQGVNQPQHF.

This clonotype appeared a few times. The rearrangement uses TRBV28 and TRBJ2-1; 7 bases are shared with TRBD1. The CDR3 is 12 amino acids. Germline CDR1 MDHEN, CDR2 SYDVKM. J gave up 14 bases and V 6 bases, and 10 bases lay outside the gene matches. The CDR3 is CASSPRQGWEFF. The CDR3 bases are TGTGCCAGCAGCCCCCGACAGGGTTGGGAGTTCTTC.

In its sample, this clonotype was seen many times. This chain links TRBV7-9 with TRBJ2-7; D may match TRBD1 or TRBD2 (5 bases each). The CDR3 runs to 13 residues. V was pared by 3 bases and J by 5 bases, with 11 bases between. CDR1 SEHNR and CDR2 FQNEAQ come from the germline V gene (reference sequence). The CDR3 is CASSLGTNNEQYF. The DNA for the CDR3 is TGTGCCAGCAGCTTGGGGACGAATAACGAGCAGTACTTC.